These 12 T cell receptor beta chains share one sample of origin, sequenced in a study of T cells in Graves' hyperthyroidism and ophthalmopathy. RNA transcripts yielded amplified TCR beta CDR3 regions. First-round RT-PCR targeting the TCR CDR3 was performed with the HTBI primer set. Using its own MiXCR run on the multiplex PCR reads, TCRdb lists one record per CDR3 protein. The sample yields 500,000 to 650,000 distinct CDR3 sequences, around 20% seen once. Sequencing input: blood. Receptors were obtained from a man aged 35 to 55 with Graves' ophthalmopathy.

This clonotype was observed at least ten times. The chain couples TRBV5-1 to TRBJ2-1, with D possibly being TRBD2 (6 bases). The V gene's germline CDR1 is SGHRS and CDR2 YFSETQ. V lost 0 bases, J lost 9 bases, and 19 bases lay in between. The CDR3 is 16 amino acids. CDR3: CASSLAAGRTYSEQFF. The CDR3, as DNA: TGCGCCAGCAGCTTGGCGGCGGGGCGGACGTATAGTGAGCAGTTCTTC.

This chain connects TRBV20-1 to TRBJ2-7; 9 nucleotides line up with TRBD2. After removal of 3 bases from V and 2 bases from J, the junction contained 11 bases not matched to a gene. The germline gives CDR1 DFQATT, CDR2 SNEGSKA (reference sequence). CDR3 length: 16 residues. The CDR3 DNA sequence: TGCAGTGCTAGTAAGGGTCTCCTAGCGGGAACCTACGAGCAGTACTTC. As protein: CSASKGLLAGTYEQYF.

This clonotype has at least ten counts. The chain employs TRBV28 and TRBJ2-5; tentatively, D is TRBD1 or TRBD2 (5 bases each). The V end lost 10 bases, the J end lost 0 bases, and 12 bases lay between the germline ends. The CDR3 sequence is 13 residues long. Germline V gene lookup returns CDR1 MDHEN and CDR2 SYDVKM. CDR3 nucleotides: TGTGCCACCGACCGGGACCACCAAGAGACCCAGTACTTC. It encodes CATDRDHQETQYF.

A few counts support this clonotype. The V call is TRBV6-2 or TRBV6-3, the J call TRBJ2-1; D gene ambiguous. V dropped 3 bases and J dropped 7 bases, with 13 bases sitting between them. The CDR3 runs to 14 residues. The V gene's germline CDR1 is MNHEY and CDR2 SVGEGT. The CDR3 nucleotides read TGTGCCAGCAGTTATAGTACCTACAATAATGAGCAGTTCTTC. Residues: CASSYSTYNNEQFF.

The J gene is TRBJ2-3, the V gene TRBV7-2; D is unresolved. Germline V gene sequence: CDR1 SGHTA, CDR2 FQGNSA. V lost 2 bases to trimming and J lost 1 base, with 13 bases between them. The CDR3 is 16 amino acids. CDR3 in amino acids: CASSLIADAGTDTQYF. The CDR3 nucleotides read TGTGCCAGCAGCTTAATTGCGGATGCGGGCACAGATACGCAGTATTTT.

The J gene is TRBJ1-3, the V gene TRBV5-1; a possible D gene is TRBD1 (5 bases). The CDR3 covers 16 residues. In germline, CDR1 is SGHRS, CDR2 YFSETQ. Deletions cut 2 bases from V and 0 bases from J, with 12 bases between. CDR3 nucleotides: TGCGCCAGCAGCTTAGGAGGGACGCACTCTGGAAACACCATATATTTT. Its translation is CASSLGGTHSGNTIYF.

Many counts were recorded for this clonotype. V is TRBV28 and J is TRBJ1-1, with D uncertain. The CDR3 has 12 amino acids. Germline V gives CDR1 MDHEN, CDR2 SYDVKM. The V gene lost 7 bases and the J gene lost 9 bases, with 15 bases spanning the gap. The CDR3 DNA reads as TGTGCCAGCACCGAGCCCGGAAGGAAAGCTTTCTTT. Its translation is CASTEPGRKAFF.

This clonotype has more than one count but fewer than ten. The chain links TRBV4-2 to TRBJ2-7, with 11 positions matching TRBD2. The CDR3 is 15 amino acids. The V and J ends lost 4 bases and 2 bases, in that order; junction bases with no gene match: 4. Germline values: CDR1 LGHNA, CDR2 YNFKEQ. CDR3 region: CASSPGTSGPYEQYF. Written as DNA, the CDR3 is TGTGCCAGCAGCCCCGGGACTAGCGGTCCCTACGAGCAGTACTTC.

This clonotype was counted ten times or more. The chain is built from TRBV28 and TRBJ2-7; possible D gene TRBD2, 6 bases. The CDR3 runs 15 residues. Trimming left V 0 bases short and J 2 bases short, with 11 bases between. Germline V gene data show CDR1 as MDHEN and CDR2 as SYDVKM. CDR3 in DNA: TGTGCCAGCAGTTTATGGGGAGGAGTGGCCTACGAGCAGTACTTC. This sequence encodes CASSLWGGVAYEQYF.

This chain uses TRBV7-6 with TRBJ2-7; 7 positions agree with TRBD1. With V trimmed by 1 base and J by 6 bases, 12 bases remained unmatched. Per germline, CDR1 SGHVS and CDR2 FNYEAQ. The CDR3 loop spans 16 amino acids. The CDR3 DNA follows: TGTGCCAGCAGCTTAGAAGCGAGACAGGGTGCCTGCGAGCAGTACTTC. Its protein product is CASSLEARQGACEQYF.

The chain links TRBV3-1 to TRBJ2-7; TRBD2 is a possible D gene (6 bases). Trimming shortened V by 10 bases and J by 1 base, and 17 bases separated the two germline ends. CDR1 and CDR2 from the germline V gene are LGHDT and YNNKEL (reference sequence). CDR3 length: 14 amino acids. CDR3 coding DNA: TGTGCCACAGCAACCGGGAGACGGTCCTACGAGCAGTACTTC. Residues: CATATGRRSYEQYF.

This chain joins TRBV11-2 and TRBJ1-1, with a possible D match to TRBD1 (5 bases). This CDR3 region has 17 residues. V lost 4 bases to trimming and J lost 0 bases, with 18 bases between them. Germline V gene sequence: CDR1 SGHAT, CDR2 FQNNGV. The CDR3 loop is CASSWGTDGSMNTEAFF. CDR3 DNA: TGTGCCAGCAGCTGGGGGACGGACGGATCAATGAACACTGAAGCTTTCTTT.